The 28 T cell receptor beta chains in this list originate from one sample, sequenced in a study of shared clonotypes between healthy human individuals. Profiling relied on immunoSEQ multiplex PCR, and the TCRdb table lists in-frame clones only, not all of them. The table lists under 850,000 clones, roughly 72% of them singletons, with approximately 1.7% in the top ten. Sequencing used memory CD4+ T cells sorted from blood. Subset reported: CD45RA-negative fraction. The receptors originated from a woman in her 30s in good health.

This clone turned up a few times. CDR3 DNA sequence: TGTGCCAGCAGTGAAGCGCTTCGGGCTAGCCGAAACACCGGGGAGCTGTTTTTT. It codes for CASSEALRASRNTGELFF. V gene TRBV6-1 combines with J gene TRBJ2-2; possibly TRBD2 for D (5 bases). V lost 0 bases, J lost 2 bases, and 16 bases lay in between. Germline-derived CDR1 and CDR2 are MNHNS and SASEGT. The length of the CDR3 is 18 residues.

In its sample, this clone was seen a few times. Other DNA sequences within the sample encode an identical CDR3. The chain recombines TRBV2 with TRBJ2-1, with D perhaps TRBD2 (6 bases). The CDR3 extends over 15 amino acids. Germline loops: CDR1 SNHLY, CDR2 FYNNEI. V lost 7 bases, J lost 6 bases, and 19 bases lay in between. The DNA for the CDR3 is TGTGCCAGCAATCACCGACGGAGTAGCGGCAATGAGCAGTTCTTC. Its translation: CASNHRRSSGNEQFF.

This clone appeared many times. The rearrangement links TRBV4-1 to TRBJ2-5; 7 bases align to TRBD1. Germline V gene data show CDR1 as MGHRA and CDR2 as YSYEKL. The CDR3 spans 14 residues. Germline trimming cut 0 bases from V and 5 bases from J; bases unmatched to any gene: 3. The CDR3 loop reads CASSQEDRPETQYF. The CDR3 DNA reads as TGCGCCAGCAGCCAAGAGGACAGGCCCGAGACCCAGTACTTC.

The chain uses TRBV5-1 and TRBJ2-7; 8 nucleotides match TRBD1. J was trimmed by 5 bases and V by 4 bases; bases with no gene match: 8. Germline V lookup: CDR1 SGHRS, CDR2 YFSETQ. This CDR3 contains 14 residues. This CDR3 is CASSLGQGFDEQYF. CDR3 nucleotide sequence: TGCGCCAGCAGCCTCGGACAGGGATTTGACGAGCAGTACTTC.

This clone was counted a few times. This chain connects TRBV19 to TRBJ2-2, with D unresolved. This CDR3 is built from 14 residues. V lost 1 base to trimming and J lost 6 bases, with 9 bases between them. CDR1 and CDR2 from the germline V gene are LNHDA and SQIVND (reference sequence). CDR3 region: CASSIGLSAGELFF. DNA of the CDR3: TGTGCCAGTAGTATAGGGTTATCAGCCGGGGAGCTGTTTTTT. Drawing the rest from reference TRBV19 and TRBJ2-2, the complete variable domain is DGGITQSPKYLFRKEGQNVTLSCEQNLNHDAMYWYRQDPGQGLRLIYYSQIVNDFQKGDIAEGYSVSREKKESFPLTVTSAQKNPTAFYLCASSIGLSAGELFFGEGSRLTVL.

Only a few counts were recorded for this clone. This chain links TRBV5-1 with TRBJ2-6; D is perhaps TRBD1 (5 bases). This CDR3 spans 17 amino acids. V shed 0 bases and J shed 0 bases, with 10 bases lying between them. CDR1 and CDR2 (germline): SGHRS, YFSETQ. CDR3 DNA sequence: TGCGCCAGCAGCTTGGCCGTTAGGGGCTCTGGGGCCAACGTCCTGACTTTC. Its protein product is CASSLAVRGSGANVLTF.

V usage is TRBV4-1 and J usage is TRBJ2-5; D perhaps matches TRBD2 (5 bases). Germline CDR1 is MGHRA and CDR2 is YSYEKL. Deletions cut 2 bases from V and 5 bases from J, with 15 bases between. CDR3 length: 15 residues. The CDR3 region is CASSQSGPARETQYF. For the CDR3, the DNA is TGCGCCAGCAGCCAAAGCGGACCGGCGAGGGAGACCCAGTACTTC.

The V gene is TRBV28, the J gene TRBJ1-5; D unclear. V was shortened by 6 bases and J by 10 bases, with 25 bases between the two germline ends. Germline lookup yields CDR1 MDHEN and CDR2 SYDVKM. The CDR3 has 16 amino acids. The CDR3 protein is CASSPVEWWEREPQHF. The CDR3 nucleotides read TGTGCCAGCAGCCCAGTTGAGTGGTGGGAGAGAGAACCCCAGCATTTT.

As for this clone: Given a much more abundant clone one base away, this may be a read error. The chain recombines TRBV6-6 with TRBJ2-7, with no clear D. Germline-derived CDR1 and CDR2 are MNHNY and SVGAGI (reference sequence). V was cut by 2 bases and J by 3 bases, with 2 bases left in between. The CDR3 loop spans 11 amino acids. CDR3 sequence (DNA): TGTGCCAGCAGTTACAACTACGAGCAGTACTTC. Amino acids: CASSYNYEQYF.

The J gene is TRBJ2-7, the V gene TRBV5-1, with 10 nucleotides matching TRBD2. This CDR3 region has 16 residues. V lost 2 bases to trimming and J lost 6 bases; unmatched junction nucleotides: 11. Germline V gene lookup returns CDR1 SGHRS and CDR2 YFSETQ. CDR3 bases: TGCGCCAGCAGCTTTCTAGCGGGAGAGGTCGGGCTCGAGCAGTACTTC. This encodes CASSFLAGEVGLEQYF.

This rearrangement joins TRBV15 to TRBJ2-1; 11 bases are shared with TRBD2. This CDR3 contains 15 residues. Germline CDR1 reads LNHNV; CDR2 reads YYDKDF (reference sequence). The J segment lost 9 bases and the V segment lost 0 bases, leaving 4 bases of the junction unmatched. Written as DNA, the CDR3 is TGTGCCACCAGCAGAGAGTTAGCGGGAGGGGGTGAGCAGTTCTTC. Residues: CATSRELAGGGEQFF.

In DNA form, the CDR3 reads TGCGCCAGCAGCTTGGAGATAGCGGGGTACAATGAGCAGTTCTTC. Amino acids: CASSLEIAGYNEQFF. The V call is TRBV5-1, the J call TRBJ2-1; 8 bases are a match to TRBD2. CDR1 and CDR2 (germline): SGHRS, YFSETQ. The CDR3 runs to 15 residues. J lost 4 bases, V lost 0 bases, and 3 bases had no gene match.

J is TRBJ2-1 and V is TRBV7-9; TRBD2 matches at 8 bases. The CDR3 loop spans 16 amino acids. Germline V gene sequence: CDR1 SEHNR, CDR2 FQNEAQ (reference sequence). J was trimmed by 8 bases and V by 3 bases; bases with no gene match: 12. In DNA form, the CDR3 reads TGTGCCAGCAGCTTTAATAAAGCGGGAGCGGAGGATGAGCAGTTCTTC. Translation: CASSFNKAGAEDEQFF.

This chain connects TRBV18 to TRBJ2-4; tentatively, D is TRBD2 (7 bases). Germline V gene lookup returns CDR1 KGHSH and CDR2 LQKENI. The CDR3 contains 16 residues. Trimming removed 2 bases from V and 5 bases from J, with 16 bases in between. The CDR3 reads CASSPGGGPRENIQYF. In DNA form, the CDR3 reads TGTGCCAGCTCACCAGGGGGGGGCCCGAGGGAAAACATTCAGTACTTC.

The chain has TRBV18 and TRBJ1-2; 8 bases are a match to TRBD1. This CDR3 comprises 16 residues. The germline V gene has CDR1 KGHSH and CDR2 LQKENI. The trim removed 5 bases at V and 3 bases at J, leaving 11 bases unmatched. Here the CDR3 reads CASSSRQGAIDYGYTF. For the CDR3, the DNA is TGTGCCAGCTCATCCCGTCAGGGGGCGATTGACTATGGCTACACCTTC.

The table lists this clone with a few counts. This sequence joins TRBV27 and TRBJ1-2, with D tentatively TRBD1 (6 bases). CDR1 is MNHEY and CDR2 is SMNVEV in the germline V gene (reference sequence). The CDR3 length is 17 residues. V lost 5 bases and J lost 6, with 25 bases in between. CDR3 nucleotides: TGTGCCAGCAGTCCGTCCCGGGACACCTCTGAGGGGAATGGCTACACCTTC. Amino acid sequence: CASSPSRDTSEGNGYTF.

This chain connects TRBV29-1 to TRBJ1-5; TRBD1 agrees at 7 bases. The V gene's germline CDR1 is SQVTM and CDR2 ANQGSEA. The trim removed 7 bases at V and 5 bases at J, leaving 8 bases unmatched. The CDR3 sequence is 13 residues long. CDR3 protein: CSGMTGLDQPQHF. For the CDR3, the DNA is TGCAGCGGTATGACAGGGTTGGATCAGCCCCAGCATTTT.

Here the CDR3 reads CARTPGRTFSGNTIYF. The DNA for the CDR3 is TGTGCCAGGACACCCGGACGGACTTTCTCTGGAAACACCATATATTTT. V usage is TRBV19 and J usage is TRBJ1-3; D gene uncertain. The CDR3 extends over 16 amino acids. Germline loops: CDR1 LNHDA, CDR2 SQIVND (reference sequence). V dropped 9 bases and J dropped 0 bases, with 18 bases sitting between them. The full variable domain, its missing parts supplied by reference TRBV19 and TRBJ1-3, is DGGITQSPKYLFRKEGQNVTLSCEQNLNHDAMYWYRQDPGQGLRLIYYSQIVNDFQKGDIAEGYSVSREKKESFPLTVTSAQKNPTAFYLCARTPGRTFSGNTIYFGEGSWLTVV.

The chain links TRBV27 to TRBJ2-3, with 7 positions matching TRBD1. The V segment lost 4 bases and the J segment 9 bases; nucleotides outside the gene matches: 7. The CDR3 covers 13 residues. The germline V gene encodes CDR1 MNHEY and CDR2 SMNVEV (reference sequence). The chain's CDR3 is CASSSHSQGTQYF. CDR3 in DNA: TGTGCCAGCAGTTCCCACTCACAGGGGACGCAGTATTTT.

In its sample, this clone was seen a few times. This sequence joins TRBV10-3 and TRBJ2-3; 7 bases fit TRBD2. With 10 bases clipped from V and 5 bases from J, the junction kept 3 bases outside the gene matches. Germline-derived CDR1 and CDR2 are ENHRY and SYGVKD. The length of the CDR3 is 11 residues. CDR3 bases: TGTGCCACCTGGGGGGGAGATACGCAGTATTTT. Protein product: CATWGGDTQYF.

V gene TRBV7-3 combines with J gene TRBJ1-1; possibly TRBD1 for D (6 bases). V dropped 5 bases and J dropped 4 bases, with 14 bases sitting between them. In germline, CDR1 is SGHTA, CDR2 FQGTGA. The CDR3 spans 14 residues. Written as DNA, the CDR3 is TGTGCCAGCAGCGCCCGGGAACAGGGCACTGAAGCTTTCTTT. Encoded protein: CASSAREQGTEAFF.

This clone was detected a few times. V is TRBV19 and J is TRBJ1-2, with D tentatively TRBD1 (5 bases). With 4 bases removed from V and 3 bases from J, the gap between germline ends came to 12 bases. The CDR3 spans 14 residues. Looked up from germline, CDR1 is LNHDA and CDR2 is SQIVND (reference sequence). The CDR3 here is CASSTNGGDYGYTF. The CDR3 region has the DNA TGTGCCAGTAGTACGAATGGGGGAGACTATGGCTACACCTTC.

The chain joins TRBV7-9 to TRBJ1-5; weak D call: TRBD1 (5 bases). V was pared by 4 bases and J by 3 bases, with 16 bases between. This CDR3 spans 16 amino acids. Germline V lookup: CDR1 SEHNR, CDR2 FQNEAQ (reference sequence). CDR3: CASSWGGTDINQPQHF. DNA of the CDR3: TGTGCCAGCAGCTGGGGGGGGACGGATATCAATCAGCCCCAGCATTTT.

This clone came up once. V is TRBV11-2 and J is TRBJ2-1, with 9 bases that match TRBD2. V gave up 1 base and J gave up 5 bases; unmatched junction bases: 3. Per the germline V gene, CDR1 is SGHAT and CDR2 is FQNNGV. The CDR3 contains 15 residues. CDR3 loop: CASSLGGRGHNEQFF. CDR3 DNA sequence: TGTGCCAGCAGCTTAGGCGGGAGGGGACACAATGAGCAGTTCTTC.

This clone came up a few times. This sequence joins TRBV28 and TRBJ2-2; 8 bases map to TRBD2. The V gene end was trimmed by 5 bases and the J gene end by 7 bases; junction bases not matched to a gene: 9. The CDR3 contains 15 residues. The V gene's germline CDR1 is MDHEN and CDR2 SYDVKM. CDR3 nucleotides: TGTGCCAGCAGTACTAGCGGAGTCGGGGGCGGGGAGCTGTTTTTT. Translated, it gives CASSTSGVGGGELFF.

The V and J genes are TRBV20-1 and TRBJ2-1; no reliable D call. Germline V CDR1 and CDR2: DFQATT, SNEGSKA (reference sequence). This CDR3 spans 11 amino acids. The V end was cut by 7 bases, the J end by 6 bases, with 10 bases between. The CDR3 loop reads CSGMGFNEQFF. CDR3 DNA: TGCAGTGGAATGGGTTTCAATGAGCAGTTCTTC.

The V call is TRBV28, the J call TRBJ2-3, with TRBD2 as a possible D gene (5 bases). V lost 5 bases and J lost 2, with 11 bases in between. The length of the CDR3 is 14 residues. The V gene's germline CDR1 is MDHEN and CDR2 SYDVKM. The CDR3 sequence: CASSTRDHTDTQYF. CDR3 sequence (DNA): TGTGCCAGCAGTACCCGGGATCACACAGATACGCAGTATTTT.

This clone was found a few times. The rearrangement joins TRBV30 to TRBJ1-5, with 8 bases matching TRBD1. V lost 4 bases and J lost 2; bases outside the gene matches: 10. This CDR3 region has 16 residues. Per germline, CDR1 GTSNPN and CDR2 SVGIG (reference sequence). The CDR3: CAWTAAPGGGNQPQHF. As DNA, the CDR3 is TGTGCCTGGACCGCCGCGCCAGGGGGCGGCAATCAGCCCCAGCATTTT.